These 13 T cell receptor beta chains originate from one sample sequenced in a study of T-cell reconstitution after alpha-beta-depleted transplantation in children. Construction of the TCRbeta library involved unique molecular identifiers. TCRdb recomputed calls from the PCR reads with MiXCR, one row per CDR3 protein. The sample has 700,000 to 850,000 distinct CDR3 sequences, roughly 15% seen once; the top ten hold 5%. Sequenced here: PBMCs, mostly from graft donor cells, sampled 360 days after TCRalphabeta/CD19-depleted stem cell transplant. The receptors were gathered from a male patient under 18 who had a stem cell transplant for acute lymphoblastic leukemia, so the T cells may come from the graft donor.

The chain has TRBV12-3 or TRBV12-4 and TRBJ2-7; 10 nucleotides align to TRBD2. The CDR3 is made up of 15 amino acids. Losses at the gene ends were 4 bases for V and 3 bases for J; bases not matched to a gene: 6. In DNA, the CDR3 is TGTGCCAGCAGTTCCGGGACTAGCGACCTCTACGAGCAGTACTTC. Translation gives CASSSGTSDLYEQYF.

In its sample, this clonotype was seen a few times. The chain joins TRBV10-3 to TRBJ2-3; D is ambiguous. There are 11 residues in the CDR3. Germline CDR1 and CDR2: ENHRY and SYGVKD. Trimming removed 10 bases from V and 0 bases from J, with 5 bases in between. CDR3 in DNA: TGTGCCACCGCTAGCACAGATACGCAGTATTTT. Protein: CATASTDTQYF.

This clonotype was observed a few times. The rearrangement links TRBV12-3 or TRBV12-4 to TRBJ1-5, with D unclear. The V end was cut by 6 bases, the J end by 4 bases, with 13 bases between. The CDR3 is 14 residues long. CDR3 DNA: TGTGCCAGCAGCCAAAGTGCGGGGAATCAGCCCCAGCATTTT. As protein: CASSQSAGNQPQHF.

The gene calls are TRBV3-1 and TRBJ2-7; D gene uncertain. In germline, CDR1 is LGHDT, CDR2 YNNKEL (reference sequence). V was pared by 0 bases and J by 3 bases, with 9 bases between. The CDR3 is 14 residues long. The CDR3 DNA reads as TGTGCCAGCAGCCAAGACCGGGCCAACTACGAGCAGTACTTC. Protein: CASSQDRANYEQYF.

The J gene is TRBJ2-1, the V gene TRBV4-2, with D unclear. The V gene's germline CDR1 is LGHNA and CDR2 YNFKEQ. V was clipped by 0 bases and J by 0 bases, with 9 bases between them. This CDR3 has 16 residues. CDR3 loop: CASSQDLASSYNEQFF. The DNA for the CDR3 is TGTGCCAGCAGCCAAGATCTGGCGAGCTCCTACAATGAGCAGTTCTTC.

The V call is TRBV7-9, the J call TRBJ2-3; 9 bases match TRBD2. V shed 1 base, J shed 4 bases, and the junction held 9 bases outside the gene matches. The CDR3 length is 17 residues. CDR1 is SEHNR and CDR2 is FQNEAQ in the germline V gene (reference sequence). CDR3 coding DNA: TGTGCCAGCAGCTTAGGGTCCATAGCGGGAGCTGCAGATACGCAGTATTTT. Residues: CASSLGSIAGAADTQYF.

The chain links TRBV7-8 to TRBJ2-7; D is possibly TRBD1 (5 bases). The germline CDR1 and CDR2 sequences are SGHVS and FQNEAQ. This CDR3 has 14 amino acids. The V gene lost 5 bases and the J gene lost 3 bases, with 14 bases spanning the gap. The DNA for the CDR3 is TGTGCCAGCAGCCCGGTGCGGCAGGGCTACGAGCAGTACTTC. Amino acid sequence: CASSPVRQGYEQYF.

In its sample, this clonotype was seen once. This chain uses TRBV5-1 with TRBJ1-2; a possible D gene is TRBD1 (5 bases). From germline, CDR1 is SGHRS and CDR2 YFSETQ. The CDR3 is 14 amino acids. Trimming removed 4 bases at V and 2 bases at J, with 12 bases between. This chain's CDR3 is CASSPGFANYGYTF. In DNA, the CDR3 is TGCGCCAGCAGCCCAGGGTTTGCGAACTATGGCTACACCTTC. Filled out from reference TRBV5-1 and TRBJ1-2, the complete variable domain reads KAGVTQTPRYLIKTRGQQVTLSCSPISGHRSVSWYQQTPGQGLQFLFEYFSETQRNKGNFPGRFSGRQFSNSRSEMNVSTLELGDSALYLCASSPGFANYGYTFGSGTRLTVV.

This clonotype was observed a handful of times. The rearrangement uses TRBV7-2 and TRBJ2-7, with 7 bases identical to TRBD1. The CDR3 is 15 residues long. Losses at the gene ends were 4 bases for V and 6 bases for J; bases not matched to a gene: 12. Per germline, CDR1 SGHTA and CDR2 FQGNSA. The CDR3 sequence is CASSSIGGAVAEQYF. The CDR3, as DNA: TGTGCCAGCAGCTCGATAGGGGGCGCGGTAGCCGAGCAGTACTTC.

This chain links TRBV27 with TRBJ2-3; D is possibly TRBD1 (6 bases). Germline CDR1 reads MNHEY; CDR2 reads SMNVEV (reference sequence). The ends were cut back, 2 bases at V and 5 bases at J, with 20 bases in the middle. The length of the CDR3 is 17 residues. CDR3 DNA: TGTGCCAGCAGTTTAACCCCTCCTACAGGGTGGAAAGATACGCAGTATTTT. Its protein product is CASSLTPPTGWKDTQYF.

The genes are TRBV5-1 and TRBJ2-1; D not certain. V was pared by 0 bases and J by 5 bases, with 18 bases between. The CDR3 length is 17 residues. Germline V CDR1 and CDR2: SGHRS, YFSETQ. CDR3 in DNA: TGCGCCAGCAGCTTGGAACGAGCTAAGGTTGTCCACAATGAGCAGTTCTTC. It translates to CASSLERAKVVHNEQFF. The entire variable domain, with the rest obtained from reference TRBV5-1 and TRBJ2-1, is as follows: KAGVTQTPRYLIKTRGQQVTLSCSPISGHRSVSWYQQTPGQGLQFLFEYFSETQRNKGNFPGRFSGRQFSNSRSEMNVSTLELGDSALYLCASSLERAKVVHNEQFFGPGTRLTVL.

The sample holds a few counts of this clonotype. The chain joins TRBV3-1 to TRBJ2-7; D possibly corresponds to TRBD2 (5 bases). Between the trimmed V and J ends, which lost 5 bases and 3 bases, there was a span of 11 bases. This CDR3 contains 13 residues. Germline V gives CDR1 LGHDT, CDR2 YNNKEL (reference sequence). CDR3 sequence reads: CASSWRTNYEQYF. CDR3 DNA sequence: TGTGCCAGCAGCTGGAGGACGAACTACGAGCAGTACTTC.

This rearrangement joins TRBV15 to TRBJ2-7, with D possibly being TRBD2 (6 bases). The germline V gene has CDR1 LNHNV and CDR2 YYDKDF (reference sequence). Trimming stripped 2 bases from V and 2 bases from J, with 19 bases between. This CDR3 spans 17 amino acids. CDR3 region: CATSRNPLFTSTYEQYF. CDR3 DNA: TGTGCCACCAGCAGAAATCCCCTCTTTACTAGCACCTACGAGCAGTACTTC. Together with reference TRBV15 and TRBJ2-7, the CDR3 gives the full variable domain: DAMVIQNPRYQVTQFGKPVTLSCSQTLNHNVMYWYQQKSSQAPKLLFHYYDKDFNNEADTPDNFQSRRPNTSFCFLDIRSPGLGDTAMYLCATSRNPLFTSTYEQYFGPGTRLTVT.